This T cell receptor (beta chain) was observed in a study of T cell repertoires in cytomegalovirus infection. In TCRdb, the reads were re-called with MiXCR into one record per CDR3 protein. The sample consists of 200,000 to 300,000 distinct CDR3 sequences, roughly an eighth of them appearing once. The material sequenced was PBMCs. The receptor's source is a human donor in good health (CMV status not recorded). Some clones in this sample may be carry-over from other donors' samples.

CDR3 residues: CASSLWVGGSALHF. CDR3 DNA: TGTGCCAGCAGTTTATGGGTGGGGGGTTCGGCCCTCCACTTT. V and J are TRBV28 and TRBJ1-6; tentative D call: TRBD1 (5 bases). V lost 0 bases and J 14 bases, leaving 14 bases between the germline ends. The CDR3 extends over 14 amino acids. CDR1 is MDHEN, CDR2 SYDVKM, per germline.